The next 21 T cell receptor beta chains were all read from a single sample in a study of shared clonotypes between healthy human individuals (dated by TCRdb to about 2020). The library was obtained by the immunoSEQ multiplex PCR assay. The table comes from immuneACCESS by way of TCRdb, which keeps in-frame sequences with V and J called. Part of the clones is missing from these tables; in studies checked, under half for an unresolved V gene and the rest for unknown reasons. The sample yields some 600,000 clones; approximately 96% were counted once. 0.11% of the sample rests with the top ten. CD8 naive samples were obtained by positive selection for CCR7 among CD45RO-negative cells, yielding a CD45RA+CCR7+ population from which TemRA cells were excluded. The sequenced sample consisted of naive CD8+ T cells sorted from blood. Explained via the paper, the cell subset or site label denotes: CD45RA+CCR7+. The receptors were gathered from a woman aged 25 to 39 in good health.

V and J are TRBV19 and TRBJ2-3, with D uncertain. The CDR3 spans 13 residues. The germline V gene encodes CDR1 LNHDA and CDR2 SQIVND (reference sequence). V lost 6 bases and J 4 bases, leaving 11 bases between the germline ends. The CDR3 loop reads CASRPGVADTQYF. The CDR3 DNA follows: TGTGCCAGTAGGCCTGGCGTCGCAGATACGCAGTATTTT.

The CDR3 spells CASSLFGFIRPNTEAFF. The CDR3 DNA is TGTGCCAGCAGTTTATTCGGTTTTATCAGACCGAACACTGAAGCTTTCTTT. The V gene is TRBV28, the J gene TRBJ1-1; no clear D gene. This CDR3 contains 17 residues. Germline CDR1 is MDHEN and CDR2 is SYDVKM. Trimming shortened V by 1 base and J by 1 base, and 16 bases separated the two germline ends. The full variable domain, its missing parts supplied by reference TRBV28 and TRBJ1-1, is DVKVTQSSRYLVKRTGEKVFLECVQDMDHENMFWYRQDPGLGLRLIYFSYDVKMKEKGDIPEGYSVSREKKERFSLILESASTNQTSMYLCASSLFGFIRPNTEAFFGQGTRLTVV.

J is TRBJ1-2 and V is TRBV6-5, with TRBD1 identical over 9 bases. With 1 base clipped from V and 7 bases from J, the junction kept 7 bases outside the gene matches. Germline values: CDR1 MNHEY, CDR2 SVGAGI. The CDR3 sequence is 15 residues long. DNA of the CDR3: TGTGCCAGCAGTTACTATAGGACAGGGGAGGGTGGCTACACCTTC. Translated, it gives CASSYYRTGEGGYTF.

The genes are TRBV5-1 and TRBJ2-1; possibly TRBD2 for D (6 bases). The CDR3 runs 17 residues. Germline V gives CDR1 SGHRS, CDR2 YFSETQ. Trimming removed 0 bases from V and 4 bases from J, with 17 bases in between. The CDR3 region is CASSLAPEQGRYNEQFF. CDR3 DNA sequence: TGCGCCAGCAGCTTGGCCCCAGAGCAAGGGAGGTACAATGAGCAGTTCTTC.

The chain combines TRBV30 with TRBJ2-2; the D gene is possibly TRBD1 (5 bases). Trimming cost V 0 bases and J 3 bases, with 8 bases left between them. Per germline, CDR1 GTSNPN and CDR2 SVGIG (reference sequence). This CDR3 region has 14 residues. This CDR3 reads CAWSVLGDTGELFF. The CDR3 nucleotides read TGTGCCTGGAGTGTTTTAGGGGACACCGGGGAGCTGTTTTTT.

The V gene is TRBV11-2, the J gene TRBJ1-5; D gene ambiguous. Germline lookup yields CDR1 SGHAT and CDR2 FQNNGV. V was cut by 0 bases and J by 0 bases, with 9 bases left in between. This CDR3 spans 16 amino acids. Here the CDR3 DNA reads TGTGCCAGCAGCTTAGAAGGATCCCTTAGCAATCAGCCCCAGCATTTT. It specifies CASSLEGSLSNQPQHF.

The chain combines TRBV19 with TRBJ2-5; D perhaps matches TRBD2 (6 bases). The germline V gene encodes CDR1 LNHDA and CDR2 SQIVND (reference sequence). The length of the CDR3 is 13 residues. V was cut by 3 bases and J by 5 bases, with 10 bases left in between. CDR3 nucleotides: TGTGCCAGTAGTATCGGCGGGGCCGAGACCCAGTACTTC. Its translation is CASSIGGAETQYF. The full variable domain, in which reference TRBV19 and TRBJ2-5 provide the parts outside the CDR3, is DGGITQSPKYLFRKEGQNVTLSCEQNLNHDAMYWYRQDPGQGLRLIYYSQIVNDFQKGDIAEGYSVSREKKESFPLTVTSAQKNPTAFYLCASSIGGAETQYFGPGTRLLVL.

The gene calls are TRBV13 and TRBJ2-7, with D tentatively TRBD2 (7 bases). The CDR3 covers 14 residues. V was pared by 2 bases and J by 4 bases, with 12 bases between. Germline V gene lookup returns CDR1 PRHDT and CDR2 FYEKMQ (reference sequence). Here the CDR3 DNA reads TGTGCCAGCAGCTTAAATCGGGGGGCTTACGAGCAGTACTTC. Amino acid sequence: CASSLNRGAYEQYF.

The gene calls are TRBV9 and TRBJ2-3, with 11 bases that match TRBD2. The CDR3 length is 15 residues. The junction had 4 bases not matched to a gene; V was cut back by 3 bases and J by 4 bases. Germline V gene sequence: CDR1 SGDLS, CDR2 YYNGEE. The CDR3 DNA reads TGTGCCAGCAGCGATAGCGGGAGGGGGGCAGATACGCAGTATTTT. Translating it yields CASSDSGRGADTQYF.

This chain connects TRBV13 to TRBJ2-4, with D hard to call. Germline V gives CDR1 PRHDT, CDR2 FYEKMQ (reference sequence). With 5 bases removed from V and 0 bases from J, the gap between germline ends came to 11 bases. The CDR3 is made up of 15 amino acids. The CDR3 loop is CASSTRLGAKNIQYF. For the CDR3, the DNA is TGTGCCAGCAGCACCAGGTTAGGAGCCAAAAACATTCAGTACTTC.

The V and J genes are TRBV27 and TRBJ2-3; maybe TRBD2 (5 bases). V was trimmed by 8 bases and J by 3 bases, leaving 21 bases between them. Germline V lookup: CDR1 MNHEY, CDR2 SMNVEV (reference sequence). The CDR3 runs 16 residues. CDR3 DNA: TGTGCCAGCTCCTCCCAACCGTCGGGGATGACAGATACGCAGTATTTT. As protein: CASSSQPSGMTDTQYF.

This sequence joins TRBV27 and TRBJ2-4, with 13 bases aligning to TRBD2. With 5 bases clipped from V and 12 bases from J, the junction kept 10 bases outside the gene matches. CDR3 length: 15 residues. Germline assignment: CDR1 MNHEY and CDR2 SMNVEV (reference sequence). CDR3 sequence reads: CASSPGLAGVRRQYF. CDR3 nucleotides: TGTGCCAGCAGTCCCGGACTAGCGGGAGTTCGTCGTCAGTACTTC.

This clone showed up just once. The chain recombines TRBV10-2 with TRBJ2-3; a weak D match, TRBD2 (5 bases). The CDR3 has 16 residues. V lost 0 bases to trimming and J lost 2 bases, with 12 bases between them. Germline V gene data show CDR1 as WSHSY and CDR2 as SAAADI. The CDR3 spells CASSESSDYVTDTQYF. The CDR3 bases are TGCGCCAGCAGTGAGTCTTCAGACTATGTCACAGATACGCAGTATTTT.

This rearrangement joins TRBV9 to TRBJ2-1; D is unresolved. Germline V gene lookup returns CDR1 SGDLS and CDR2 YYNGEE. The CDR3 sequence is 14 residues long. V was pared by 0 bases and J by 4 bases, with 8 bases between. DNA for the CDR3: TGTGCCAGCAGCGTAGTCCCCGGATACAATGAGCAGTTCTTC. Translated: CASSVVPGYNEQFF. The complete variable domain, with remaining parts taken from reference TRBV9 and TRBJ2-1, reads DSGVTQTPKHLITATGQRVTLRCSPRSGDLSVYWYQQSLDQGLQFLIQYYNGEERAKGNILERFSAQQFPDLHSELNLSSLELGDSALYFCASSVVPGYNEQFFGPGTRLTVL.

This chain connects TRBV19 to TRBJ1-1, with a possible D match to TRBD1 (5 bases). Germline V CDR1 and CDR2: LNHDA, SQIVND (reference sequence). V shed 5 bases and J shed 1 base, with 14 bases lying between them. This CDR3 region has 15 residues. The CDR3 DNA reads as TGTGCCAGTAGTTGGGGCAGTCCGACGAACACTGAAGCTTTCTTT. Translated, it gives CASSWGSPTNTEAFF.

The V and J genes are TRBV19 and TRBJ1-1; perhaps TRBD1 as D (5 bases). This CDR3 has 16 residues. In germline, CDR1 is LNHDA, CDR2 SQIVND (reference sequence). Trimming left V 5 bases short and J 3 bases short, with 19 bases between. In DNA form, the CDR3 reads TGTGCCAGTAGTTCCTCAGGGCTGCGTTGGGACACTGAAGCTTTCTTT. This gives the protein CASSSSGLRWDTEAFF.

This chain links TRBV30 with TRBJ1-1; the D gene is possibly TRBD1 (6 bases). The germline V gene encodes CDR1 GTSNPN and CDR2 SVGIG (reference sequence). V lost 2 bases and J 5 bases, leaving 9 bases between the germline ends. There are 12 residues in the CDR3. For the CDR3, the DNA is TGTGCCTGGAGTACAGGGAGGACTGAAGCTTTCTTT. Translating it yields CAWSTGRTEAFF.

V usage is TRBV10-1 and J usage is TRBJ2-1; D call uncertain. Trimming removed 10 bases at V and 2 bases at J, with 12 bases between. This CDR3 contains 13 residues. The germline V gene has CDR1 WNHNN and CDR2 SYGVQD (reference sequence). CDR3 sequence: CANLIGAYNEQFF. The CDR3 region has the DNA TGCGCCAACCTAATTGGCGCCTACAATGAGCAGTTCTTC.

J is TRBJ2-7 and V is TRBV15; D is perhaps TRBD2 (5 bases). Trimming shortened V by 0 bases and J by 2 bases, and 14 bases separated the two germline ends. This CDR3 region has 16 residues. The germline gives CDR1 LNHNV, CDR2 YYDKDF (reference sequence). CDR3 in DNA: TGTGCCACCAGCAGAGATGAGCCTGGACTCGCCTACGAGCAGTACTTC. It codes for CATSRDEPGLAYEQYF. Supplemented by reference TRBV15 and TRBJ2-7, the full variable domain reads DAMVIQNPRYQVTQFGKPVTLSCSQTLNHNVMYWYQQKSSQAPKLLFHYYDKDFNNEADTPDNFQSRRPNTSFCFLDIRSPGLGDTAMYLCATSRDEPGLAYEQYFGPGTRLTVT.

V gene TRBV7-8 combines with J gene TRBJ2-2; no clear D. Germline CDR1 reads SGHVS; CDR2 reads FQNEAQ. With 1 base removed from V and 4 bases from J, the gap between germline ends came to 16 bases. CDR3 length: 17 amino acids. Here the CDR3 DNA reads TGTGCCAGCAGCTTAGTCATCAACCCGTGGGGCACCGGGGAGCTGTTTTTT. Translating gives CASSLVINPWGTGELFF. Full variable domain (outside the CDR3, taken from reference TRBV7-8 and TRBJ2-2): GAGVSQSPRYKVAKRGQDVALRCDPISGHVSLFWYQQALGQGPEFLTYFQNEAQLDKSGLPSDRFFAERPEGSVSTLKIQRTQQEDSAVYLCASSLVINPWGTGELFFGEGSRLTVL.

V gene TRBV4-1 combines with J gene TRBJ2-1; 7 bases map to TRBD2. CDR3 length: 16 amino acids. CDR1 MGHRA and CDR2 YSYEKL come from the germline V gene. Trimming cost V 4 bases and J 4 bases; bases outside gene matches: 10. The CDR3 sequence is CASSRRAGEVYNEQFF. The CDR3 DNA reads TGCGCCAGCAGCCGAAGGGCGGGGGAGGTGTACAATGAGCAGTTCTTC.